A selection of T cell receptor beta chains follows, all from one sample in a study of shared clonotypes between healthy human individuals. Clones were read by immunoSEQ multiplex PCR, and TCRdb kept only the in-frame ones, dropping some. There are over 850,000 clones in the sample; approximately 80% occur only once, and more than 0.55% lies in the top ten. The sequencing sample was made of memory CD4+ T cells from PBMCs. Receptor source: a man between 18 and 29 years old in good health. Some clones in this sample may be carry-over from other donors' samples. Both conserved end residues are part of each CDR3. D genes are given only for firm matches. Expanded clones get a size class; other rows say once, few or many, or leave the size out.

>-|TRBJ2-2|TRBD2|16|TRBV7-7
TGTGCCAGCAGCTTATTCGCGGGAGTAGGATCCGGGGAGCTGTTTTTT
CASSLFAGVGSGELFF
>-|TRBJ2-3|TRBD2|18|TRBV5-4
TGTGCCAGCAGCCGGGCCCAGCGACTAGCGGAGAGCCCAGATACGCAGTATTTT
CASSRAQRLAESPDTQYF
>-|TRBJ2-5|-|15|TRBV6-1
TGTGCCAGCAGTGGACTGACAGGAGTGGAGGAGACCCAGTACTTC
CASSGLTGVEETQYF
>few|TRBJ1-2|-|12|TRBV7-2
TGTGCCAGCAGCTCAGTATATGGGGCCTACACCTTC
CASSSVYGAYTF
>-|TRBJ2-7|-|14|TRBV6-1
TGTGCCAGCAGGAAGAGGGGGAGCTCCTACGAGCAGTACTTC
CASRKRGSSYEQYF
>-|TRBJ1-2|-|15|TRBV11-2
TGTGCCAGCAGCTTAGATCGGGGGGTAGACTATGGCTACACCTTC
CASSLDRGVDYGYTF
>-|TRBJ2-5|-|12|TRBV28
TGTGCCAGCAGTGGTGAGACGGAGACCCAGTACTTC
CASSGETETQYF
>-|TRBJ2-6|TRBD1|17|TRBV18
TGTGCCAGCTCACTCGGGACAGGCCGTACTGGGGCCAACGTCCTGACTTTC
CASSLGTGRTGANVLTF
>-|TRBJ2-3|TRBD2|16|TRBV5-4
TGTGCCAGCAGCTTGCGGACTAGCGGTAGGGCAGATACGCAGTATTTT
CASSLRTSGRADTQYF
>-|TRBJ1-5|-|15|TRBV2
TGTGCCAGCAGTAGCGGGACATTGTTATATCAGCCCCAGCATTTT
CASSSGTLLYQPQHF
>few|TRBJ2-3|-|15|TRBV6-6
TGTGCCAGCAGTTACGGAGGTCGATCCCCCGGTACGCAGTATTTT
CASSYGGRSPGTQYF
>-|TRBJ1-1|-|13|TRBV5-5
TGTGCCAGCAGCGCGGGATGGAACACTGAAGCTTTCTTT
CASSAGWNTEAFF
>-|TRBJ2-7|-|15|TRBV9
TGTGCCAGCAGCGTCCATCCGGACACTTCCTACGAGCAGTACTTC
CASSVHPDTSYEQYF
>-|TRBJ1-2|-|14|TRBV7-2
TGTGCCAGCAGCTTAGGCGTGGGTCCTGGGGGCTACACCTTC
CASSLGVGPGGYTF
>-|TRBJ2-7|TRBD1|16|TRBV23-1
TGCGCCAGCAGTCAAGTCGCGGGACAGGGGTTGGGCGAGCAGTACTTC
CASSQVAGQGLGEQYF
>-|TRBJ2-3|-|16|TRBV27
TGTGCCAGCAGTCCCTACCCCAGTGGCGGGACAGATACGCAGTATTTT
CASSPYPSGGTDTQYF
>many|TRBJ1-2|-|14|TRBV5-6
TGTGCCAGCAGCTTGGTAGGGGCTAGCTATGGCTACACCTTC
CASSLVGASYGYTF
>-|TRBJ2-1|-|13|TRBV19
TGTGCCAGTAAGTCCCCTAGAGACAATGAGCAGTTCTTC
CASKSPRDNEQFF
>many|TRBJ2-7|-|12|TRBV2
TGTGCCAGCCGTGTCGACTTCTACGAGCAGTACTTC
CASRVDFYEQYF
>-|TRBJ1-1|-|11|TRBV20-1
TGCAGTGCTGGTCTGAACACTGAAGCTTTCTTT
CSAGLNTEAFF
>few|TRBJ1-2|-|15|TRBV27
TGTGCCAGCAGTTTAAGGGACGGCCGTGTGGATGGCTACACCTTC
CASSLRDGRVDGYTF
>-|TRBJ1-1|-|12|TRBV2
TGTGCCAGTCAGCCCGGACACACTGAAGCTTTCTTT
CASQPGHTEAFF
>-|TRBJ2-7|TRBD1|13|TRBV28
TGTGCCAGCGCTCCGGGACAGCTCTACGAGCAGTACTTC
CASAPGQLYEQYF
>-|TRBJ2-7|TRBD2|14|TRBV2
TGTGCCAGCAGAAAGCGGGAGGACCGTTACGAGCAGTACTTC
CASRKREDRYEQYF
>-|TRBJ2-7|-|14|TRBV4-2
TGTGCCAGCAGCCAATTAGTCAGTTCCTACGAGCAGTACTTC
CASSQLVSSYEQYF
>few|TRBJ2-1|TRBD2|15|TRBV6-1
TGTGCCAGCAACGCGGGAGGCGGGTCCTACAATGAGCAGTTCTTC
CASNAGGGSYNEQFF
>-|TRBJ2-3|-|12|TRBV9
TGTGCCAGCAGCGCGGAGGCTAATACGCAGTATTTT
CASSAEANTQYF
>-|TRBJ2-3|TRBD2|20|TRBV5-1
TGCGCCAGCAGCTCAACCCCTGGACTAGCGGGAGCCGCTAGCACAGATACGCAGTATTTT
CASSSTPGLAGAASTDTQYF
>-|TRBJ2-3|TRBD2|17|TRBV7-2
TGTGCCAGCAGCTTAAGGGGACTAGCGGATAGCACAGATACGCAGTATTTT
CASSLRGLADSTDTQYF
>-|TRBJ2-3|-|13|TRBV9
TGTGCCAGCAGCGTAGTGCTCACAGATACGCAGTATTTT
CASSVVLTDTQYF
>once|TRBJ1-1|-|14|TRBV28
TGTGCCAGCAGTCCGACCGGGACCTACACTGAAGCTTTCTTT
CASSPTGTYTEAFF
>-|TRBJ2-7|TRBD1|14|TRBV15
TGTGCCACCAGCGGAACAGGGGGCTCCTACGAGCAGTACTTC
CATSGTGGSYEQYF
>-|TRBJ2-2|-|14|TRBV6-1
TGTGCCAGCAGTGAAGCTGGCGGGGCCGGGGAGCTGTTTTTT
CASSEAGGAGELFF
>-|TRBJ2-1|TRBD1|15|TRBV19
TGTGCCAGTAGTCACGGGACAGGGGGCTACAATGAGCAGTTCTTC
CASSHGTGGYNEQFF
>-|TRBJ2-3|-|15|TRBV2
TGTGCCAGCAGTGAGAGGTCGGCCCGCACAGATACGCAGTATTTT
CASSERSARTDTQYF
>-|TRBJ2-2|TRBD1|16|TRBV19
TGTGCCAGTAGTAGAAGGGGACAGGGTTCGGTCGGGGAGCTGTTTTTT
CASSRRGQGSVGELFF
>many|TRBJ1-2|TRBD1|15|TRBV6-5
TGTGCCAGCAGGATAGGGGGCGCGGATTCCTATGGCTACACCTTC
CASRIGGADSYGYTF
>few|TRBJ2-2|-|14|TRBV6-5
TGTGCCAGCAGGGGGAGGACGGGTTTCGGGGAGCTGTTTTTT
CASRGRTGFGELFF
>few|TRBJ2-7|TRBD2|14|TRBV27
TGTGCCAGCAGGCCTCTAGCGGGACCCTACGAGCAGTACTTC
CASRPLAGPYEQYF
>once|TRBJ1-6|-|17|TRBV5-4
TGTGCCAGCAGCTCGGGGGGACGTACCCCCTCGGATTCACCCCTCCACTTT
CASSSGGRTPSDSPLHF
>-|TRBJ2-3|-|12|TRBV27
TGTGCCAGCAGTTTAAACAAGGGTACGCAGTATTTT
CASSLNKGTQYF
>-|TRBJ2-6|TRBD1|18|TRBV5-6
TGTGCCAGCAGCTTGACGACAGGGGGATACTCTGGGGCCAACGTCCTGACTTTC
CASSLTTGGYSGANVLTF
>-|TRBJ2-7|TRBD2|14|TRBV2
TGTGCCATCCCTGCGACTAGCGGGAGCTACGAGCAGTACTTC
CAIPATSGSYEQYF
>-|TRBJ2-7|TRBD2|16|TRBV7-2
TGTGCCAGCAGCTTAATTGCTAGCGGGAGTTTCTACGAGCAGTACTTC
CASSLIASGSFYEQYF
>-|TRBJ2-5|-|15|TRBV4-3
TGCGCCAGCAGCCAAGGGGCCAGGGTAGGAGCTACCCAGTACTTC
CASSQGARVGATQYF
>-|TRBJ2-5|-|13|TRBV19
TGTGCCAGTAGTATAGAAGGGCGGGAGACCCAGTACTTC
CASSIEGRETQYF
>-|TRBJ1-5|-|15|TRBV6-1
TGTGCCAGCACCTCGTCGGCGGGAGGCAATCAGCCCCAGCATTTT
CASTSSAGGNQPQHF
>-|TRBJ1-1|-|14|TRBV2
TGTGCCAGCAACATCGGGGCGACGTACACTGAAGCTTTCTTT
CASNIGATYTEAFF
>once|TRBJ1-3|TRBD1|15|TRBV5-6
TGTGCCAGCAGCTTGGCAGGGGGTGGAGGAAACACCATATATTTT
CASSLAGGGGNTIYF
>-|TRBJ1-3|-|14|TRBV19
TGTGCCAGTAGTATTGGCAGCTCTGGAAACACCATATATTTT
CASSIGSSGNTIYF
>-|TRBJ1-6|TRBD1|15|TRBV2
TGTGCCAGCATTGGGGACAGGAACTATAATTCACCCCTCCACTTT
CASIGDRNYNSPLHF
>-|TRBJ2-7|TRBD2|15|TRBV6-4
TGTGCCAGCAGTGAGGGGGGGACTTATCCATACGAGCAGTACTTC
CASSEGGTYPYEQYF
>-|TRBJ2-3|-|19|TRBV23-1
TGCGCCAGCAGTCAAAACCCGACTCCGGGACCTCTCGTGGCAGATACGCAGTATTTT
CASSQNPTPGPLVADTQYF
>-|TRBJ1-1|-|14|TRBV27
TGTGCCAGCAGTTCAAAGATCAGGGGCACTGAAGCTTTCTTT
CASSSKIRGTEAFF
>-|TRBJ2-3|-|13|TRBV5-4
TGTGCCAGCAGCTTCAGGGGCACAGATACGCAGTATTTT
CASSFRGTDTQYF
>-|TRBJ2-7|TRBD1|15|TRBV6-1
TGTGCCACCCTGGGGGGCAGGGGGCTTCCCTACGAGCAGTACTTC
CATLGGRGLPYEQYF
>-|TRBJ1-2|-|13|TRBV19
TGTGCCAGTAGATCTCCGGGGGCCGGAGGCTACACCTTC
CASRSPGAGGYTF
>-|TRBJ2-2|-|10|TRBV2
TGTGCCAGCAGTGTAACAGAGCTGTTTTTT
CASSVTELFF
>-|TRBJ1-2|-|16|TRBV18
TGTGCCAGCTCACCAAAGCCCCCAGGACCGCTGGAAGGCTACACCTTC
CASSPKPPGPLEGYTF